This paragraph covers one TCR beta chain sequence. The CDR3 extends over 14 amino acids. V shed 4 bases, J shed 6 bases, and the junction held 6 bases outside the gene matches. Germline V CDR1 and CDR2: GTSNPN, SVGIG (reference sequence). In the original analysis: Nucleated cell number was recorded as an estimate derived from reference gene primer amplification. The table came from immunoSEQ multiplex PCR; TCRdb's copy has only in-frame clones and leaves some out. V and J calls and clone size are those listed in that table; D and trimming were worked out from the DNA. In the table there are 150,000 to 200,000 clones, about 85% of which are singletons. This sample stems from a study of blood T cell repertoires in COVID-19. Study in general: Material from acute and convalescent COVID-19 was sourced from the United States, Italy and Spain. T cells, B-cell-depleted T cells, or PBMCs provided the cDNA or gDNA that served as material.

This clonotype was obtained from a man aged 18 to 30 with acute or convalescent COVID-19. The chain is built from TRBV30 and TRBJ1-2, with TRBD1 identical over 12 bases. The sequenced sample consisted of peripheral blood. CDR3 nucleotides: TGTGCCTGGAACCTGGGACAGGGGGCAGATGGCTACACCTTC. Protein product: CAWNLGQGADGYTF.